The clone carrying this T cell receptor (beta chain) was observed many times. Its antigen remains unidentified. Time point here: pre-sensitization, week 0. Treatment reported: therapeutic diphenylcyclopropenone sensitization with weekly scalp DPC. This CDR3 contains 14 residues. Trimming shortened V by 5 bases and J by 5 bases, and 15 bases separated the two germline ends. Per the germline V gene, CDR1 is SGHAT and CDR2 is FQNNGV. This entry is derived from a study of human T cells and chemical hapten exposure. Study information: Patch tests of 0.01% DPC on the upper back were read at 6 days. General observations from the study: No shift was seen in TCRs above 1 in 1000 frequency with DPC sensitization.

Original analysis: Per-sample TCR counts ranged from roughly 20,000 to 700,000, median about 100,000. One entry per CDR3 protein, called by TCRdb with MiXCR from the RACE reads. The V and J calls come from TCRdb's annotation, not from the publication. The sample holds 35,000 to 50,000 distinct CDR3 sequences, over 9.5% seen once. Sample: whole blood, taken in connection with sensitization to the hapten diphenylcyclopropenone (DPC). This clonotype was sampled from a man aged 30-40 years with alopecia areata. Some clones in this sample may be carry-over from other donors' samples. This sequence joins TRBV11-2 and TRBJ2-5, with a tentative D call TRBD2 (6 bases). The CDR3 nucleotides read TGTGCCAGCAGCCCTACCGGGAGCACCGAGACCCAGTACTTC. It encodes CASSPTGSTETQYF.